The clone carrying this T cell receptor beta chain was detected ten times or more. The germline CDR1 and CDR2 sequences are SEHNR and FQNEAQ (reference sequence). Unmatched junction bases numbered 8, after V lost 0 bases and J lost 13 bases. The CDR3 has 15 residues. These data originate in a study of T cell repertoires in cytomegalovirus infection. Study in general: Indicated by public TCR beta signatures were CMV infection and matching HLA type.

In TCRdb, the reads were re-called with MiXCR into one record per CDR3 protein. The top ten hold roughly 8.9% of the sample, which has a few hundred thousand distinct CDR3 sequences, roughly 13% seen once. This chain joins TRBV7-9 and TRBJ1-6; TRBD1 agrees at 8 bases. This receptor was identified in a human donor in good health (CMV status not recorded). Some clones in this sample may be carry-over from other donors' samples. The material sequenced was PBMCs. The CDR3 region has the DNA TGTGCCAGCAGCTTAGCGACAGGGGATTATAACCCCCTCCACTTT. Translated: CASSLATGDYNPLHF.